This T cell receptor beta chain comes out of a study of ipilimumab plus nivolumab after autologous stem cell transplantation. As concerns this clone: What it recognizes is unknown.

Study results and caveats: TCR repertoire, Treg phenotype and gut microbiota reportedly support more study of this approach.

Using immunoSEQ multiplex PCR, the repertoire was profiled, and TCRdb retains in-frame clones only, with some absent. Here the sample spans fewer than 10,000 clones, over 60% being singletons. The germline V gene encodes CDR1 GTSNPN and CDR2 SVGIG (reference sequence). With 0 bases removed from V and 8 bases from J, the gap between germline ends came to 10 bases. The CDR3 covers 12 residues. This TCR was sampled from a female donor with multiple myeloma. This sample comprised PBMCs, obtained in a trial of ipilimumab plus nivolumab as post-transplant consolidation. The V gene is TRBV30, the J gene TRBJ1-1; maybe TRBD1 (6 bases). The CDR3 spells CAWSVWTVEAFF. CDR3 DNA sequence: TGTGCCTGGAGTGTATGGACAGTCGAAGCTTTCTTT.